The source of this T cell receptor beta chain is a study of T-cell reconstitution after alpha-beta-depleted transplantation in children. Notes on the study in general: Some patients' high day-60 TCRbeta diversity was attributed to recipient cells surviving conditioning. Most T-cell counts and diversity one year after the transplant came from T cells that were newly produced. It was reported that alpha-beta T cells came from several hundred expanded graft clones (about two months after transplant).

This clonotype was observed at least ten times. Antigen specificity is unknown. This sample's TCRbeta library carried unique molecular identifier barcodes. One entry per CDR3 protein results from TCRdb running MiXCR on the PCR reads. The sample contains 250,000 to 300,000 distinct CDR3 sequences, just over 7.5% of which appear only once. Germline-derived CDR1 and CDR2 are DFQATT and SNEGSKA (reference sequence). The CDR3 runs to 17 residues. V dropped 1 base and J dropped 3; count of bases not matched to a gene: 10. The sequence derives from a female patient aged 2 to 10 who had a stem cell transplant for Fanconi anemia, so the T cells may come from the graft donor. The sample consisted of peripheral blood, taken 360 days after TCRalphabeta/CD19-depleted stem cell transplant. This chain connects TRBV20-1 to TRBJ2-7; 12 nucleotides agree with TRBD1. CDR3 amino acids: CSARGTGTGGEFYEQYF. The CDR3 DNA is TGCAGTGCTAGAGGTACCGGGACAGGGGGCGAGTTCTACGAGCAGTACTTC.